This passage covers 26 T cell receptor beta chains from one sample sequenced in a study of CD8 T cells in ankylosing spondylitis. From the 5' RACE reads, TCRdb called clonotypes with MiXCR, one entry per CDR3 protein. Found here are 200,000 to 250,000 distinct CDR3 sequences, under 12% of them singletons; the top ten hold 20% to 25%. The sequencing input was blood, either unsorted or a sorted T cell fraction (not recorded which). The receptors were sampled from a male donor with ankylosing spondylitis or in good health (not recorded which).

This clonotype appeared many times. The chain recombines TRBV6-5 with TRBJ2-7; 8 positions match TRBD1. Trimming took 10 bases from V and 6 from J; bases not matched to a gene: 8. This CDR3 contains 12 residues. Germline V gives CDR1 MNHEY, CDR2 SVGAGI. The CDR3 sequence is CAISTGAGEQYF. CDR3 sequence (DNA): TGTGCCATCTCGACAGGGGCGGGCGAGCAGTACTTC.

CDR3 bases: TGTGCCAGCAGTACCCTCCGGCGGAGCACCAAGGGACGGTCAAGCTACACCTTC. As protein: CASSTLRRSTKGRSSYTF. The chain is built from TRBV28 and TRBJ1-2, with a weak D call TRBD1 (5 bases). Germline V gene data show CDR1 as MDHEN and CDR2 as SYDVKM. CDR3 length: 18 residues. Trimming shortened V by 5 bases and J by 9 bases, and 31 bases separated the two germline ends.

The CDR3 region has the DNA TGCGCCAGCAGCAAAGCCGGGAGCACTAATGAGCAGTTCTTC. This sequence encodes CASSKAGSTNEQFF. V is TRBV5-1 and J is TRBJ2-1; maybe TRBD2 (6 bases). CDR1 SGHRS and CDR2 YFSETQ come from the germline V gene. CDR3 length: 14 residues. V lost 4 bases, J lost 7 bases, and 15 bases lay in between.

The chain combines TRBV28 with TRBJ2-7; D is unclear. This CDR3 is built from 11 residues. Germline V gives CDR1 MDHEN, CDR2 SYDVKM. V lost 7 bases and J 10 bases, leaving 14 bases between the germline ends. The CDR3 DNA reads TGTGCCAGCACCAAATCAAGGGTACAGTACTTC. This codes for CASTKSRVQYF.

This clonotype has at least ten counts. The genes are TRBV7-9 and TRBJ2-1; 12 nucleotides agree with TRBD2. From germline, CDR1 is SEHNR and CDR2 FQNEAQ (reference sequence). The length of the CDR3 is 15 residues. The J segment lost 5 bases and the V segment lost 5 bases, leaving 4 bases of the junction unmatched. CDR3 sequence (DNA): TGTGCCAGCAGCGAGCGACTAGCGGGGGACAATGAGCAGTTCTTC. It is translated as CASSERLAGDNEQFF.

This clonotype showed up many times. This chain links TRBV3-1 with TRBJ2-3, with 8 bases matching TRBD1. This CDR3 is 16 amino acids long. The J segment lost 6 bases and the V segment lost 2 bases, leaving 10 bases of the junction unmatched. From germline, CDR1 is LGHDT and CDR2 YNNKEL (reference sequence). Here the CDR3 reads CASSQLTGALSDTQYF. The CDR3 nucleotides read TGTGCCAGCAGCCAACTGACAGGGGCCTTAAGTGATACGCAGTATTTT.

Ten or more counts support this clonotype. The V gene is TRBV20-1, the J gene TRBJ2-2; TRBD1 matches 7 bases. The CDR3 is 14 amino acids. J lost 4 bases, V lost 2 bases, and 4 bases had no gene match. Germline values: CDR1 DFQATT, CDR2 SNEGSKA (reference sequence). The CDR3 DNA reads as TGCAGTGCTAGAACAGGGGCAGGCACCGGGGAGCTGTTTTTT. Translated: CSARTGAGTGELFF.

Only a few counts were recorded for this clonotype. The chain has TRBV2 and TRBJ2-3, with TRBD1 matching 7 bases. The CDR3 spans 15 residues. Germline-derived CDR1 and CDR2 are SNHLY and FYNNEI. V lost 7 bases and J lost 4; bases outside the gene matches: 11. This chain's CDR3 is CASTQNRGGADTQYF. The CDR3, as DNA: TGTGCCAGCACCCAGAACAGGGGCGGCGCAGATACGCAGTATTTT.

This clonotype was seen at least ten times. The V and J genes are TRBV10-3 and TRBJ2-1, with 14 bases identical to TRBD2. This CDR3 region has 16 residues. Germline assignment: CDR1 ENHRY and CDR2 SYGVKD. Trimming took 3 bases from V and 5 from J; bases not matched to a gene: 3. The CDR3 loop is CAISDPGLAGDNEQFF. The CDR3 region has the DNA TGTGCCATCAGTGACCCGGGACTAGCGGGGGACAATGAGCAGTTCTTC.

Many counts were recorded for this clonotype. The CDR3 DNA reads as TGCGCCAGCAGACCGGGACAGAGCTCCTACAATGAGCAGTTCTTC. This gives the protein CASRPGQSSYNEQFF. The rearrangement links TRBV5-1 to TRBJ2-1, with 7 bases that match TRBD1. V lost 5 bases and J lost 0; bases outside the gene matches: 5. This CDR3 comprises 15 residues. Germline V CDR1 and CDR2: SGHRS, YFSETQ.

The J gene is TRBJ2-7, the V gene TRBV12-3 or TRBV12-4; 7 nucleotides line up with TRBD2. With 4 bases clipped from V and 6 bases from J, the junction kept 9 bases outside the gene matches. The CDR3 loop spans 14 amino acids. The CDR3 reads CASSSPRSGAEQYF. As DNA, the CDR3 is TGTGCCAGCAGTTCCCCCCGAAGCGGGGCCGAGCAGTACTTC.

This clonotype was counted ten times or more. This chain connects TRBV6-1 to TRBJ2-5; 11 nucleotides line up with TRBD2. Germline V lookup: CDR1 MNHNS, CDR2 SASEGT. This CDR3 comprises 16 residues. V lost 6 bases, J lost 2 bases, and 8 bases stayed unmatched. In DNA form, the CDR3 reads TGTGCCAGCAGGGGACTAGCGGTGGTGGCGCAAGAGACCCAGTACTTC. This sequence encodes CASRGLAVVAQETQYF.

The chain couples TRBV6-1 to TRBJ2-1, with a weak D call TRBD1 (5 bases). Germline V lookup: CDR1 MNHNS, CDR2 SASEGT. Trimming removed 6 bases from V and 3 bases from J, with 12 bases in between. The CDR3 spans 14 residues. The CDR3 DNA is TGTGCCAGCAGAAGAGACAGACACTACAATGAGCAGTTCTTC. Translating it yields CASRRDRHYNEQFF.

This rearrangement joins TRBV12-3 or TRBV12-4 to TRBJ1-2; perhaps TRBD1 as D (6 bases). The CDR3 length is 14 residues. V gave up 2 bases and J gave up 7 bases, with 14 bases separating them. CDR3 DNA: TGTGCCAGCAGTTTATCTTCGACAGGCTTTGGCTACACCTTC. This gives the protein CASSLSSTGFGYTF.

The chain couples TRBV20-1 to TRBJ2-5, with TRBD2 matching 9 bases. CDR3 length equals 15 residues. Germline V gives CDR1 DFQATT, CDR2 SNEGSKA (reference sequence). V shed 6 bases and J 5 bases; nucleotides not matched to a gene: 13. CDR3 residues: CSAEQPGLAVETQYF. CDR3 coding DNA: TGCAGTGCGGAGCAGCCGGGACTAGCAGTGGAGACCCAGTACTTC.

At least ten counts were recorded for this clonotype. V is TRBV9 and J is TRBJ1-1, with unresolved D. Trimming left V 1 base short and J 3 bases short, with 22 bases between. The CDR3 contains 18 residues. CDR1 and CDR2 (germline): SGDLS, YYNGEE. The CDR3 sequence: CASSVSGGWAGRDTEAFF. CDR3 coding DNA: TGTGCCAGCAGCGTATCCGGAGGATGGGCAGGTCGGGACACTGAAGCTTTCTTT.

In its sample, this clonotype was seen many times. The V and J genes are TRBV20-1 and TRBJ2-7; D is perhaps TRBD2 (5 bases). Germline values: CDR1 DFQATT, CDR2 SNEGSKA (reference sequence). This CDR3 is built from 16 residues. Deletions cut 3 bases from V and 0 bases from J, with 18 bases between. CDR3: CSASIAGRKPSYEQYF. The CDR3 region has the DNA TGCAGTGCTAGTATTGCGGGCCGTAAACCCTCCTACGAGCAGTACTTC.

This clonotype was recorded many times. V gene TRBV27 combines with J gene TRBJ1-2; TRBD1 agrees at 9 bases. Losses at the gene ends were 1 base for V and 4 bases for J; bases not matched to a gene: 4. The CDR3 is 15 residues long. The germline V gene encodes CDR1 MNHEY and CDR2 SMNVEV (reference sequence). The CDR3 spells CASSLLGQGSYGYTF. The CDR3 bases are TGTGCCAGCAGTTTATTGGGACAGGGTAGCTATGGCTACACCTTC.

Regarding this clonotype: A much more abundant neighbour one base away suggests this may be a read error. The rearrangement joins TRBV7-9 to TRBJ2-4, with 7 positions matching TRBD2. The CDR3 length is 15 residues. Germline loops: CDR1 SEHNR, CDR2 FQNEAQ (reference sequence). CDR3 in amino acids: CATSLVTGGGNIQYF. The CDR3 DNA is TGTGCCACCAGCTTAGTTACCGGCGGGGGAAACATTCAGTACTTC.

This clonotype was detected only a few times. The chain is built from TRBV20-1 and TRBJ2-5, with 13 bases identical to TRBD2. The CDR3 contains 16 residues. Germline lookup yields CDR1 DFQATT and CDR2 SNEGSKA (reference sequence). Trimming took 5 bases from V and 1 from J; bases not matched to a gene: 7. CDR3 bases: TGCAGTGCTCTTACCGGGACTAGCGGGGCCCAAGAGACCCAGTACTTC. The encoded protein is CSALTGTSGAQETQYF.

The V and J genes are TRBV6-1 and TRBJ1-6, with a weak D call TRBD1 (6 bases). V was cut by 11 bases and J by 5 bases, with 13 bases left in between. This CDR3 is 13 amino acids long. From germline, CDR1 is MNHNS and CDR2 SASEGT. The chain's CDR3 is CASGDIDNSPLHF. DNA of the CDR3: TGTGCCTCGGGGGACATTGATAATTCACCCCTCCACTTT.

The table lists this clonotype with many counts. The rearrangement uses TRBV20-1 and TRBJ2-5, with TRBD2 as a possible D gene (6 bases). CDR3 length: 13 amino acids. Germline CDR1 is DFQATT and CDR2 is SNEGSKA (reference sequence). V was cut by 7 bases and J by 1 base, with 13 bases left in between. CDR3 nucleotides: TGCAGTGGGGGGGTTTTAACCCAAGAGACCCAGTACTTC. Translating gives CSGGVLTQETQYF.

This clonotype was found many times. The CDR3 DNA sequence: TGTGCCAGCAGCCCCGGCGCAGACAGGGGGAATCATGAGCAGTTCTTC. It codes for CASSPGADRGNHEQFF. The chain links TRBV5-5 to TRBJ2-1; TRBD1 agrees at 9 bases. The CDR3 spans 16 residues. V shed 4 bases, J shed 8 bases, and the junction held 13 bases outside the gene matches. Germline V gene lookup returns CDR1 SGHKS and CDR2 YYEKEE (reference sequence).

This clonotype came up a few times. The chain has TRBV20-1 and TRBJ2-7; 11 bases map to TRBD1. CDR3 length equals 18 residues. Trimming cost V 3 bases and J 0 bases; bases outside gene matches: 13. Germline CDR1 reads DFQATT; CDR2 reads SNEGSKA (reference sequence). The CDR3, as DNA: TGCAGTGCTAGTGAGGGGGACAGGGGGTGGGAAAGCTCCTACGAGCAGTACTTC. Translation: CSASEGDRGWESSYEQYF.

This clonotype was found many times. The rearrangement links TRBV3-1 to TRBJ1-5; D ambiguous. Germline V gene lookup returns CDR1 LGHDT and CDR2 YNNKEL (reference sequence). Trimming took 3 bases from V and 3 from J, leaving 6 bases between them. The CDR3 is 13 amino acids. CDR3 in DNA: TGTGCCAGCAGCCATAAAGTCAATCAGCCCCAGCATTTT. Translating it yields CASSHKVNQPQHF. The full variable domain, completed using reference TRBV3-1 and TRBJ1-5, is DTAVSQTPKYLVTQMGNDKSIKCEQNLGHDTMYWYKQDSKKFLKIMFSYNNKELIINETVPNRFSPKSPDKAHLNLHINSLELGDSAVYFCASSHKVNQPQHFGDGTRLSIL.

The chain employs TRBV30 and TRBJ1-5; 7 bases fit TRBD1. The V and J ends lost 5 bases and 6 bases, in that order; junction bases with no gene match: 10. Germline CDR1 GTSNPN, CDR2 SVGIG (reference sequence). This CDR3 is built from 14 residues. For the CDR3, the DNA is TGTGCCTGGGAAGCGACAGGGAAGAGTCAGCCCCAGCATTTT. Translating it yields CAWEATGKSQPQHF.